One T cell receptor (beta chain) is described in this entry. Its antigen remains unidentified. The data belong to a study of T cell repertoires in cytomegalovirus infection. TCRdb fed the reads into MiXCR, producing one record per CDR3 protein. The repertoire holds a few hundred thousand distinct CDR3 sequences, with almost 40% as singletons. Regarding the study as a whole: Carriage of CMV together with the relevant HLA was identifiable through cumulative public TCR beta family frequency.

The CDR3 runs 15 residues. With V trimmed by 6 bases and J by 7 bases, 9 bases remained unmatched. Germline lookup yields CDR1 SEHNR and CDR2 FQNEAQ (reference sequence). This chain connects TRBV7-9 to TRBJ2-2; TRBD1 agrees at 9 bases. The clonotype was recovered from a human donor in good health (CMV status not recorded). Some clones in this sample may be carry-over from other donors' samples. This material consisted of cultured PBMCs, taken from culture after CMV antigen stimulation. The CDR3 nucleotides read TGTGCCAGCAGGGAAACAGGGGGCGCCGACGGGGAGCTGTTTTTT. Amino acid sequence: CASRETGGADGELFF.